The 10 T cell receptor beta chains presented below share a single source sample, sequenced in a study of Ad26.COV2.S vaccination and SARS-CoV-2 variants. The data were produced by immunoSEQ multiplex PCR, yet TCRdb's version contains in-frame clones alone and is incomplete. The sample lists more than 150,000 clones; roughly 89% were seen once. Sequenced material: peripheral blood, taken after recovery from COVID-19. Every receptor here comes from a human donor who had recovered from COVID-19.

The gene calls are TRBV6-2 or TRBV6-3 and TRBJ2-3, with D possibly TRBD2 on 6 matching bases. CDR3 length: 19 amino acids. The V and J ends lost 0 bases and 3 bases respectively, with 22 bases between them. Germline CDR1 reads MNHEY; CDR2 reads SVGEGT. CDR3 in amino acids: CASSYSNVEGEVLTDTQYF. CDR3 bases: TGTGCCAGCAGTTACTCCAACGTGGAGGGAGAAGTGTTGACAGATACGCAGTATTTT.

The V call is TRBV11-1, the J call TRBJ2-1, with TRBD2 matching 11 bases. CDR3 length equals 12 residues. CDR1 and CDR2 from the germline V gene are SGHAT and FQDESV (reference sequence). The V segment lost 4 bases and the J segment 14 bases; nucleotides outside the gene matches: 4. The CDR3 region has the DNA TGTGCCAGCAGCTCCCGGGGACTAGCGGAGTTCTTC. Encoded protein: CASSSRGLAEFF.

This chain connects TRBV7-3 to TRBJ2-3; D might be TRBD2 (7 bases). CDR1 is SGHTA, CDR2 FQGTGA, per germline. V gave up 5 bases and J gave up 5 bases, with 14 bases separating them. This CDR3 spans 14 amino acids. The chain's CDR3 is CASSPPGGRDTQYF. As DNA, the CDR3 is TGTGCCAGCAGCCCTCCGGGGGGCAGAGATACGCAGTATTTT.

The CDR3 sequence: CASSPSGGRNEQFF. The DNA for the CDR3 is TGTGCCAGCAGTCCTAGCGGGGGGAGGAATGAGCAGTTCTTC. The chain couples TRBV7-3 to TRBJ2-1; 11 positions agree with TRBD2. Germline V gene data show CDR1 as SGHTA and CDR2 as FQGTGA. The CDR3 runs to 14 residues. J lost 7 bases, V lost 6 bases, and 5 bases had no gene match.

The CDR3 DNA is TGTGCCAGCAGTCTCGAGGGCTTAGAAGCTTTCTTT. It yields the protein CASSLEGLEAFF. The gene calls are TRBV2 and TRBJ1-1; D gene uncertain. The CDR3 covers 12 residues. V was shortened by 5 bases and J by 8 bases, with 12 bases between the two germline ends. Germline CDR1 and CDR2: SNHLY and FYNNEI.

The rearrangement joins TRBV28 to TRBJ2-3; TRBD2 might be the D (7 bases). The ends were cut back, 3 bases at V and 4 bases at J, with 26 bases in the middle. The CDR3 has 19 residues. CDR1 is MDHEN, CDR2 SYDVKM, per germline. DNA of the CDR3: TGTGCCAGCAGTTTCGTATTAGGAGGTGGGGGGGCCGGAGCAGATACGCAGTATTTT. It encodes CASSFVLGGGGAGADTQYF.

DNA for the CDR3: TGCAGCGGGGGGCCTCCGACAGATACGCAGTATTTT. Translation gives CSGGPPTDTQYF. This sequence joins TRBV29-1 and TRBJ2-3; D may be TRBD1 (6 bases). V lost 7 bases, J lost 3 bases, and 11 bases lay in between. Germline assignment: CDR1 SQVTM and CDR2 ANQGSEA. The CDR3 sequence is 12 residues long.

V usage is TRBV7-2 and J usage is TRBJ2-7, with TRBD2 identical over 10 bases. V was clipped by 1 base and J by 3 bases; unmatched bases: 3. The CDR3 totals 15 residues. Germline assignment: CDR1 SGHTA and CDR2 FQGNSA. Here the CDR3 DNA reads TGTGCCAGCAGCTTAGAACTAGCGGGGAGCTACGAGCAGTACTTC. It specifies CASSLELAGSYEQYF.

The J gene is TRBJ2-7, the V gene TRBV6-6, with a weak D call TRBD2 (6 bases). Germline V CDR1 and CDR2: MNHNY, SVGAGI (reference sequence). Trimming cost V 0 bases and J 1 base, with 10 bases left between them. This CDR3 has 15 residues. CDR3 region: CASSYSNSGSYEQYF. The CDR3 nucleotides read TGTGCCAGCAGTTACTCGAATAGCGGATCCTACGAGCAGTACTTC.

The chain has TRBV5-4 and TRBJ2-2; D call uncertain. There are 14 residues in the CDR3. Trimming pared 0 bases from V and 4 bases from J, leaving 7 bases between. Germline assignment: CDR1 SGHNT and CDR2 YYREEE (reference sequence). CDR3 coding DNA: TGTGCCAGCAGCTTGGACCCGACCACCGGGGAGCTGTTTTTT. It specifies CASSLDPTTGELFF. Filled out from reference TRBV5-4 and TRBJ2-2, the complete variable domain reads ETGVTQSPTHLIKTRGQQVTLRCSSQSGHNTVSWYQQALGQGPQFIFQYYREEENGRGNFPPRFSGLQFPNYSSELNVNALELDDSALYLCASSLDPTTGELFFGEGSRLTVL.